The entry below describes one T cell receptor beta chain. Its matching antigen is unknown. This record belongs to a study of regulatory dendritic cells for organ transplantation. Notes on the study in general: Naive CD4+ and CD8+ repertoires were highly diverse; memory CD8+ was most oligoclonal.

Sorted T cells were CFSE-labeled and cultured four to five days with allogeneic regulatory or mature dendritic cells at 1:10. FACS sorted CD4+ or CD8+ T cells into CD45RA+ naive and CD45RO+ memory. The CDR3 consists of 16 residues. CDR1 and CDR2 from the germline V gene are SGHTS and YDEGEE. Trimming at V came to 4 bases and at J to 8 bases, leaving 14 bases not matched to a gene. Libraries were prepared by immunoSEQ multiplex PCR; TCRdb keeps only in-frame clonotypes and omits some of them. The data contain about 10,000 clones, about 71% of them seen just once; the ten biggest clones take up around 0.58%.

Material: naive CD4+ T cells from blood cultured with dendritic cells. Subset in this sample: CD45RA+ naive T cells. The clonotype was recovered from a human donor in good health. The V gene is TRBV5-8, the J gene TRBJ1-4; TRBD1 agrees at 7 bases. CDR3 region: CASSLTTGWGYEKLFF. CDR3 nucleotide sequence: TGTGCCAGCAGCCTCACGACAGGGTGGGGTTACGAAAAACTGTTTTTT.